This TCR beta chain derives from a study of T cell clonality in common variable immunodeficiency. General observations from the study: In common variable immunodeficiency, TCR beta chains reportedly carried fewer deletions and N-nucleotide insertions. CVID subjects shared fewer TCRbeta clones than healthy controls did.

This CDR3 spans 14 amino acids. CDR1 is SGHAT, CDR2 FQNNGV, per germline. Deletions cut 4 bases from V and 4 bases from J, with 13 bases between. This table comes from immunoSEQ multiplex PCR, and its TCRdb copy is limited to in-frame clones, with some not included. The record shows some 19,000 clones for this sample, with no singletons present. On this clone itself: The antigen remains undetermined. The CDR3 goes on 3 residues after the read ends, and that part is filled in from the germline J gene.

The source is a human donor with common variable immunodeficiency. Sample: peripheral blood mononuclear cells. The chain joins TRBV11-2 to TRBJ2-5, with a possible D match to TRBD1 (6 bases). CDR3 protein: CASSSTGHLETQYF. CDR3 bases read: TGTGCCAGCAGCTCTACGGGACACTTAGAGACC.